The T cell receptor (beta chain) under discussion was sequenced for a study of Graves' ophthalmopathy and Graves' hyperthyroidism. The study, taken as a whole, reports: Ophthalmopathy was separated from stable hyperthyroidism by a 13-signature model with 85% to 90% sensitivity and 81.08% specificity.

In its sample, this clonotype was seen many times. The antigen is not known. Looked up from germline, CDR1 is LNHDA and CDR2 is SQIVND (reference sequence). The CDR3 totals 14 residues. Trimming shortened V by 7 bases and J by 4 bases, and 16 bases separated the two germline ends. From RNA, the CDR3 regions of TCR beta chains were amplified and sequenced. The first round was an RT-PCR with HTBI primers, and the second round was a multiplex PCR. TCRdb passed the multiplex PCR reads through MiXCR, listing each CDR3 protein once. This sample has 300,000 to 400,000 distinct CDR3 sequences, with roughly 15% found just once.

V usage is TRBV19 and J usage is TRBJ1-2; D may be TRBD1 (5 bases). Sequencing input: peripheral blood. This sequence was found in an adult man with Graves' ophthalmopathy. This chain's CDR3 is CASTDARTTYGYTF. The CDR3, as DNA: TGTGCCAGTACGGATGCCAGGACAACCTATGGCTACACCTTC.